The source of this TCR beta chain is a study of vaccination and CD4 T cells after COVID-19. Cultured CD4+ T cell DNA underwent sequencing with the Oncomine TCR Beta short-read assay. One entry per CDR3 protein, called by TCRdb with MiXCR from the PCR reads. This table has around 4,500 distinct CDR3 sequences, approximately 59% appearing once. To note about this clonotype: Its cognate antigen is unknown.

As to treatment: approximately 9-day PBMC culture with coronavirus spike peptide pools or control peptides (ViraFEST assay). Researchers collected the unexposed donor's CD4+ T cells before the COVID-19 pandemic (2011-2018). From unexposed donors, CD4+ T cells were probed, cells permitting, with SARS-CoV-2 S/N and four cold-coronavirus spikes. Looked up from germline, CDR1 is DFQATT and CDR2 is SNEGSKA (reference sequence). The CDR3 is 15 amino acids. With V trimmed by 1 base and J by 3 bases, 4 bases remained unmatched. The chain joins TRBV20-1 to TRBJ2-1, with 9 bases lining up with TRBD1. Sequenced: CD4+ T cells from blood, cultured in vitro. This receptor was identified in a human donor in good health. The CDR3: CSARVSGQGYNEQFF. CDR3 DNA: TGCAGTGCTAGAGTTTCGGGACAGGGCTACAATGAGCAGTTCTTC.